The rows below give T cell receptor beta chains drawn from one sample of a study of cytomegalovirus exposure and HLA in healthy donors. Using immunoSEQ multiplex PCR, the repertoire was profiled, and TCRdb retains in-frame clones only, with some absent. This table holds 180,000 or so clones, approximately 81% found once. The specimen sequenced was PBMCs. The receptors were gathered from a woman younger than 35 in good health and CMV-seronegative. CDR3s include the opening cysteine and the closing phenylalanine or tryptophan. D genes are given only for firm matches. Only part of the rows carry a size: once, few, many, or a class if the clone is expanded.

v_gene: TRBV7-9; len: 16; j_gene: TRBJ2-2; abundance: once; d_gene: TRBD2; CDR3aa: CSSSFFAGGNTGELFF; CDR3nt: TGTTCCAGCAGCTTTTTCGCGGGAGGTAACACCGGGGAGCTGTTTTTT
v_gene: TRBV2; len: 13; j_gene: TRBJ1-2; abundance: -; d_gene: -; CDR3aa: CASRTLTYDGYTF; CDR3nt: TGTGCCAGTCGGACACTCACCTATGATGGCTACACCTTC
v_gene: TRBV28; len: 16; j_gene: TRBJ1-1; abundance: -; d_gene: TRBD1; CDR3aa: CASSWTQGAGNTEAFF; CDR3nt: TGTGCCAGCAGTTGGACACAGGGGGCGGGAAACACTGAAGCTTTCTTT
v_gene: TRBV6-4; len: 13; j_gene: TRBJ1-6; abundance: -; d_gene: -; CDR3aa: CASSDSSGSPLHF; CDR3nt: TGTGCCAGCAGTGACTCCTCAGGATCACCCCTCCACTTT
v_gene: TRBV10-2; len: 13; j_gene: TRBJ1-1; abundance: once; d_gene: TRBD1; CDR3aa: CASSGDRGIEAFF; CDR3nt: TGCGCCAGCAGTGGGGACAGGGGAATCGAAGCTTTCTTT
v_gene: TRBV6-5; len: 15; j_gene: TRBJ1-2; abundance: -; d_gene: -; CDR3aa: CASSYSKGQIYGYTF; CDR3nt: TGTGCCAGCAGTTACTCTAAGGGACAAATCTATGGCTACACCTTC
v_gene: TRBV2; len: 16; j_gene: TRBJ1-2; abundance: -; d_gene: TRBD1; CDR3aa: CASSETGTDSNYGYTF; CDR3nt: TGTGCCAGCAGTGAAACCGGGACAGACTCTAACTATGGCTACACCTTC
v_gene: TRBV6-1; len: 14; j_gene: TRBJ1-1; abundance: -; d_gene: TRBD1; CDR3aa: CASSKTGSGTEAFF; CDR3nt: TGTGCCAGCAGTAAGACAGGGAGCGGCACTGAAGCTTTCTTT
v_gene: TRBV4-2; len: 16; j_gene: TRBJ2-7; abundance: few; d_gene: TRBD1; CDR3aa: CASSQDHGTGGYEQYF; CDR3nt: TGTGCCAGCAGCCAAGATCACGGGACAGGGGGCTACGAGCAGTACTTC
v_gene: TRBV10-1; len: 14; j_gene: TRBJ2-2; abundance: once; d_gene: TRBD1; CDR3aa: CASGTGANTGELFF; CDR3nt: TGCGCCAGCGGGACAGGAGCGAACACCGGGGAGCTGTTTTTT
v_gene: TRBV27; len: 15; j_gene: TRBJ2-1; abundance: -; d_gene: TRBD2; CDR3aa: CASLRVAGVGNEQFF; CDR3nt: TGTGCCAGCCTTCGGGTAGCGGGAGTCGGCAATGAGCAGTTCTTC
v_gene: TRBV29-1; len: 15; j_gene: TRBJ1-2; abundance: -; d_gene: TRBD1; CDR3aa: CSVYGTGESPYGYTF; CDR3nt: TGCAGCGTATACGGGACAGGGGAGTCCCCCTATGGCTACACCTTC
v_gene: TRBV7-6; len: 16; j_gene: TRBJ2-1; abundance: -; d_gene: TRBD2; CDR3aa: CASSLQAGGAYNEQFF; CDR3nt: TGTGCCAGCAGCTTACAGGCGGGAGGGGCCTACAATGAGCAGTTCTTC
v_gene: TRBV27; len: 15; j_gene: TRBJ1-2; abundance: -; d_gene: TRBD1; CDR3aa: CASSTTGTGAYGYTF; CDR3nt: TGTGCCAGCAGTACGACCGGGACAGGGGCTTATGGCTACACCTTC
v_gene: TRBV27; len: 12; j_gene: TRBJ2-2; abundance: few; d_gene: -; CDR3aa: CGSAANTGELFF; CDR3nt: TGTGGCAGTGCGGCGAACACCGGGGAGCTGTTTTTT
v_gene: TRBV11-1; len: 16; j_gene: TRBJ2-5; abundance: -; d_gene: TRBD2; CDR3aa: CASSLITGGYQETQYF; CDR3nt: TGTGCCAGCAGCTTAATAACCGGGGGGTACCAAGAGACCCAGTACTTC
v_gene: TRBV19; len: 13; j_gene: TRBJ2-1; abundance: -; d_gene: -; CDR3aa: CASSLPEARNKFF; CDR3nt: TGTGCCAGTAGCTTACCGGAGGCGAGGAACAAGTTCTTC
v_gene: TRBV5-1; len: 16; j_gene: TRBJ1-2; abundance: -; d_gene: TRBD1; CDR3aa: CASSNPTGEEAYGYTF; CDR3nt: TGCGCCAGCAGCAATCCGACAGGGGAGGAGGCCTATGGCTACACCTTC
v_gene: TRBV5-1; len: 13; j_gene: TRBJ2-7; abundance: -; d_gene: -; CDR3aa: CASSLVSGYEQYF; CDR3nt: TGCGCCAGCAGCTTGGTGTCCGGCTACGAGCAGTACTTC
v_gene: TRBV18; len: 13; j_gene: TRBJ2-3; abundance: -; d_gene: -; CDR3aa: CASSLTHTDTQYF; CDR3nt: TGTGCCAGCTCACTGACACACACAGATACGCAGTATTTT
v_gene: TRBV6-5; len: 13; j_gene: TRBJ2-1; abundance: -; d_gene: -; CDR3aa: CASRDFSYNEQFF; CDR3nt: TGTGCCAGCCGGGACTTTTCCTACAATGAGCAGTTCTTC
v_gene: TRBV7-9; len: 14; j_gene: TRBJ1-1; abundance: once; d_gene: -; CDR3aa: CASSLGGGSTEAFF; CDR3nt: TGTGCCAGCAGCTTAGGGGGAGGGTCGACTGAAGCTTTCTTT
v_gene: TRBV28; len: 17; j_gene: TRBJ2-7; abundance: -; d_gene: TRBD2; CDR3aa: CASSPRPSGSFSYEQYF; CDR3nt: TGTGCCAGCAGTCCTAGGCCTAGCGGGAGTTTCTCCTACGAGCAGTACTTC
v_gene: TRBV28; len: 12; j_gene: TRBJ1-2; abundance: -; d_gene: -; CDR3aa: CAVGEGIDGYTF; CDR3nt: TGTGCCGTCGGGGAGGGGATCGATGGCTACACCTTC
v_gene: TRBV7-2; len: 13; j_gene: TRBJ2-7; abundance: -; d_gene: -; CDR3aa: CASSLSPYYEQYF; CDR3nt: TGTGCCAGCAGCCTAAGTCCTTACTACGAGCAGTACTTC
v_gene: TRBV4-1; len: 20; j_gene: TRBJ2-5; abundance: -; d_gene: TRBD2; CDR3aa: CASSRTPGFSGRVGSETQYF; CDR3nt: TGCGCCAGCAGCCGCACTCCGGGATTTAGCGGGAGGGTGGGTAGCGAGACCCAGTACTTC
v_gene: TRBV5-1; len: 13; j_gene: TRBJ2-1; abundance: -; d_gene: -; CDR3aa: CASSLAGPNEQFF; CDR3nt: TGCGCCAGCAGCTTGGCTGGCCCCAATGAGCAGTTCTTC